This TCR beta chain was observed in a study of blood T cell repertoires in COVID-19. Study as a whole: Sample material is recorded as cDNA or gDNA derived from T cells, B-cell-depleted T cells, or PBMCs.

The ends were cut back, 7 bases at V and 0 bases at J, with 10 bases in the middle. CDR1 SQVTM and CDR2 ANQGSEA come from the germline V gene. This CDR3 is built from 13 residues. TCRdb keeps only in-frame clones here, not all; method: immunoSEQ multiplex PCR. There are a few hundred thousand clones in the sample; approximately 90% occur only once, and about 1.2% lies in the top ten. The TCR comes from a woman in her 40s with acute COVID-19. The chain recombines TRBV29-1 with TRBJ1-3; D is perhaps TRBD1 (5 bases). The specimen sequenced was PBMCs or T cells enriched from blood (not recorded which). The CDR3 loop reads CSGHDSSGNTIYF. CDR3 DNA: TGCAGCGGCCATGACAGCTCTGGAAACACCATATATTTT.